This T cell receptor beta chain appears in the sequencing data of a study of vaccination effects on CD4 cells after COVID-19. The CDR3 has 16 amino acids. V lost 0 bases and J 4 bases, leaving 15 bases between the germline ends. Germline values: CDR1 LNHDA, CDR2 SQIVND (reference sequence). Using viral peptide pools, the ViraFEST assay grew out antigen-specific CD4+ T cells prior to sequencing. Culture proceeded for approximately 10 days, and CD4+ T cells were then isolated. Each participant received a vaccine that was either BNT162b2 or mRNA-1273, given as two doses. Profiled with immunoSEQ multiplex PCR; TCRdb holds only in-frame clones, not every one. The sample has around 65,000 clones, roughly 73% seen once. As to this clone: Antigen specificity is unknown.

This specimen consisted of CD4+ T cells from PBMCs cultured with HCoV-229E spike peptides, obtained after COVID-19 vaccination. The clonotype was recovered from a human donor who received a COVID-19 vaccine. The chain combines TRBV19 with TRBJ1-1, with a weak D call TRBD1 (6 bases). The CDR3 loop reads CASSIDRAGAATEAFF. For the CDR3, the DNA is TGTGCCAGTAGTATAGATAGGGCGGGGGCGGCCACTGAAGCTTTCTTT.